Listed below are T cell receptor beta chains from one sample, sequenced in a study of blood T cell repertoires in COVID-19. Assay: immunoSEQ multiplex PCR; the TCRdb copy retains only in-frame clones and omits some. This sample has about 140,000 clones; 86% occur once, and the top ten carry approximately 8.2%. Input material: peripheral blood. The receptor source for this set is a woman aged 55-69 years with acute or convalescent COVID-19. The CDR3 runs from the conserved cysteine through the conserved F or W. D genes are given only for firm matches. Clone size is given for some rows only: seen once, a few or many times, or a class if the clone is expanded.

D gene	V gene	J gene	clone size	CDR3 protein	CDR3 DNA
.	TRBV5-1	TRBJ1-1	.	CASSLGLGGNTEAFF	TGCGCCAGCAGCTTGGGGCTGGGAGGGAACACTGAAGCTTTCTTT
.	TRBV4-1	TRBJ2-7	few	CASSHPIMGSEQYF	TGCGCCAGCAGCCACCCCATCATGGGGAGCGAGCAGTACTTC
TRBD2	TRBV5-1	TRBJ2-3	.	CASSLGAGGLEDTQYF	TGCGCCAGCAGCTTGGGAGCGGGGGGGCTTGAAGATACGCAGTATTTT
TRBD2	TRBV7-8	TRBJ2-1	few	CASSLASGGAPNEQFF	TGTGCCAGCAGCTTAGCTAGCGGGGGGGCCCCGAATGAGCAGTTCTTC
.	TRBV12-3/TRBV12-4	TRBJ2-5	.	CASTQVQETQYF	TGTGCCAGTACACAGGTGCAAGAGACCCAGTACTTC
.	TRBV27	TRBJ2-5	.	CASSLYQGGETQYF	TGTGCCAGCAGTTTATATCAGGGTGGGGAGACCCAGTACTTC
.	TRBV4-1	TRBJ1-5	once	CASSQELGQLGNQPQHF	TGCGCCAGCAGCCAGGAATTAGGACAATTGGGAAATCAGCCCCAGCATTTT
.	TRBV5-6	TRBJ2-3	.	CASGHFTDTQYF	TGTGCCAGTGGACACTTCACAGATACGCAGTATTTT
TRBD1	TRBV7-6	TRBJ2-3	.	CASSLPGTGVTDTQYF	TGTGCCAGCAGCTTACCCGGGACAGGGGTCACAGATACGCAGTATTTT
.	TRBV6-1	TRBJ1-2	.	CASSEGTGGYGYTF	TGTGCCAGCAGTGAAGGTACCGGTGGCTATGGCTACACCTTC
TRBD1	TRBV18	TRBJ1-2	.	CASSPPSGQGVFSGYTF	TGTGCCAGCTCACCACCTTCGGGACAGGGAGTATTCTCTGGCTACACCTTC
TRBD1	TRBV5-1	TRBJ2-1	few	CASSDTGGINEQFF	TGCGCCAGCAGCGATACAGGGGGGATCAATGAGCAGTTCTTC
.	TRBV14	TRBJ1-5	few	CASTSGGNNQPQHF	TGTGCCAGCACCTCGGGAGGGAACAATCAGCCCCAGCATTTT
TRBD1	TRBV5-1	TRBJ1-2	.	CASSPNLSQGYTF	TGCGCCAGCAGCCCCAACCTTTCACAGGGGTACACCTTC
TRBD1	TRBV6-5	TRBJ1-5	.	CASSSRDRGYQPQHF	TGTGCCAGCAGCTCTCGGGACAGGGGGTATCAGCCCCAGCATTTT
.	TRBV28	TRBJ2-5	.	CASSFQGSQETQYF	TGTGCCAGCAGCTTTCAGGGCTCCCAAGAGACCCAGTACTTC
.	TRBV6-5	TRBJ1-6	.	CASSYSPGDGSPLHF	TGTGCCAGCAGTTACTCGCCAGGTGACGGTTCACCCCTCCACTTT
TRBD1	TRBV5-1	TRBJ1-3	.	CASSGGQQSSGNTIYF	TGCGCCAGCAGCGGGGGACAGCAGAGCTCTGGAAACACCATATATTTT
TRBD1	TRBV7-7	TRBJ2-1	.	CASSSDRGNEQFF	TGTGCTAGCAGCTCGGACAGGGGGAATGAGCAGTTCTTC
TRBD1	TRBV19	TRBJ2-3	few	CASSQGQARGGSTDTQYF	TGTGCCAGTAGTCAGGGACAGGCTCGTGGGGGTAGCACAGATACGCAGTATTTT
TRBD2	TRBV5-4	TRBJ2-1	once	CASSLEQLAGAYNEQFF	TGTGCCAGCAGCTTGGAGCAACTAGCGGGGGCCTACAATGAGCAGTTCTTC
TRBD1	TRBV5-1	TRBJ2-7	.	CASSLGSAGTGRFYEQYF	TGCGCCAGCAGCTTGGGGTCGGCGGGGACAGGGAGATTTTACGAGCAGTACTTC
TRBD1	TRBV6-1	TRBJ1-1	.	CASRSDRGITEAFF	TGTGCCAGCAGATCGGACAGGGGTATCACTGAAGCTTTCTTT